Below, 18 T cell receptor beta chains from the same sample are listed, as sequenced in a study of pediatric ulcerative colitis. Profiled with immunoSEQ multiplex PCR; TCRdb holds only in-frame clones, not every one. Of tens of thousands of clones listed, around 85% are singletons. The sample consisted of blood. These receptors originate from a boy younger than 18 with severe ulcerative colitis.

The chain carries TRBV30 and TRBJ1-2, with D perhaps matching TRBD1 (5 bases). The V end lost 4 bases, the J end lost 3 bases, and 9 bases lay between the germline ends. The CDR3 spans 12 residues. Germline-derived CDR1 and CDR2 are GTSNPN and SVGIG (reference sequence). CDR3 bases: TGTGCCTGGATGTGGGGGGACTATGGCTACACCTTC. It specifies CAWMWGDYGYTF. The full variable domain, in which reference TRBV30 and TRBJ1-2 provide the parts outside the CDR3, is SQTIHQWPATLVQPVGSPLSLECTVEGTSNPNLYWYRQAAGRGLQLLFYSVGIGQISSEVPQNLSASRPQDRQFILSSKKLLLSDSGFYLCAWMWGDYGYTFGSGTRLTVV.

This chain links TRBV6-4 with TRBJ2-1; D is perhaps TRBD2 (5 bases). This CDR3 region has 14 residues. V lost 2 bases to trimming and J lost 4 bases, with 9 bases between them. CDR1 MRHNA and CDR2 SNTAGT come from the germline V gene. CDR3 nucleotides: TGTGCCAGCAGTGACCTCGGAGGTTACAATGAGCAGTTCTTC. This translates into CASSDLGGYNEQFF.

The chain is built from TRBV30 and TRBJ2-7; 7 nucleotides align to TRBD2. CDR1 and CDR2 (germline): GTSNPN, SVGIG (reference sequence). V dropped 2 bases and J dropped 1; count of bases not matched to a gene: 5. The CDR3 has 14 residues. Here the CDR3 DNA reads TGTGCCTGGAGTATCGCTAGCGGTTCCTACGAGCAGTACTTC. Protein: CAWSIASGSYEQYF. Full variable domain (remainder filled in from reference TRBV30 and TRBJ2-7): SQTIHQWPATLVQPVGSPLSLECTVEGTSNPNLYWYRQAAGRGLQLLFYSVGIGQISSEVPQNLSASRPQDRQFILSSKKLLLSDSGFYLCAWSIASGSYEQYFGPGTRLTVT.

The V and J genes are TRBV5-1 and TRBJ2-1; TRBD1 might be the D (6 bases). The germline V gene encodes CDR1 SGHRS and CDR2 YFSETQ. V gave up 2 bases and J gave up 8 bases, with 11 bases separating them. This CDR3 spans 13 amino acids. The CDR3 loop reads CASSFQGLDEQFF. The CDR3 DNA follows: TGCGCCAGCAGCTTTCAGGGGTTGGATGAGCAGTTCTTC.

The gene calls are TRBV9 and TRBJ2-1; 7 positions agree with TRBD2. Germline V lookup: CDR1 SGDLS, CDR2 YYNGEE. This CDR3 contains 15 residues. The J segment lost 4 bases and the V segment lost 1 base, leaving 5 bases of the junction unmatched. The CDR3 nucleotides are TGTGCCAGCAGCGTAACCAGCGGGAAGTACAATGAGCAGTTCTTC. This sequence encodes CASSVTSGKYNEQFF.

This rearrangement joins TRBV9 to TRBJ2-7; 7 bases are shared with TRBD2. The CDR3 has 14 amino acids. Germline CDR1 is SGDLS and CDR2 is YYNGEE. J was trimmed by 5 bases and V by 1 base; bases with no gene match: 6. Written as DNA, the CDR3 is TGTGCCAGCAGCGTACTGGGCGGGAGTAACGAGCAGTACTTC. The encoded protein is CASSVLGGSNEQYF. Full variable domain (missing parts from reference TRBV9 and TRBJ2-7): DSGVTQTPKHLITATGQRVTLRCSPRSGDLSVYWYQQSLDQGLQFLIQYYNGEERAKGNILERFSAQQFPDLHSELNLSSLELGDSALYFCASSVLGGSNEQYFGPGTRLTVT.

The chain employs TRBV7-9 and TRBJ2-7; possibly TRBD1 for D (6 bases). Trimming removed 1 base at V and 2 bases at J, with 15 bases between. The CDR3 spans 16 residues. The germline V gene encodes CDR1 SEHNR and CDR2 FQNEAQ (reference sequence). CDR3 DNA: TGTGCCAGCAGCTTAGTGGGTACAGGGCTACCCTACGAGCAGTACTTC. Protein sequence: CASSLVGTGLPYEQYF. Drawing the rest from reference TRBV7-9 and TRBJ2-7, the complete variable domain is DTGVSQNPRHKITKRGQNVTFRCDPISEHNRLYWYRQTLGQGPEFLTYFQNEAQLEKSRLLSDRFSAERPKGSFSTLEIQRTEQGDSAMYLCASSLVGTGLPYEQYFGPGTRLTVT.

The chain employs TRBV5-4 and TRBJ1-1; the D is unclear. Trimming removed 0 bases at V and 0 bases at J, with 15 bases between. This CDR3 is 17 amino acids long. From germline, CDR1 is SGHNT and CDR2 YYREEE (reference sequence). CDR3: CASSLASGAQMNTEAFF. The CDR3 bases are TGTGCCAGCAGCTTGGCCTCGGGCGCACAGATGAACACTGAAGCTTTCTTT.

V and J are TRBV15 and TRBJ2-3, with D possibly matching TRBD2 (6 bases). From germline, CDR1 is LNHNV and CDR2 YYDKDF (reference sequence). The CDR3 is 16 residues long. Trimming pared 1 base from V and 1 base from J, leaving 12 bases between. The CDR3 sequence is CATSRVAGGGTDTQYF. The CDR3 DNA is TGTGCCACCAGCAGAGTAGCCGGGGGAGGCACAGATACGCAGTATTTT. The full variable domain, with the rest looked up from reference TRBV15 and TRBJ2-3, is DAMVIQNPRYQVTQFGKPVTLSCSQTLNHNVMYWYQQKSSQAPKLLFHYYDKDFNNEADTPDNFQSRRPNTSFCFLDIRSPGLGDTAMYLCATSRVAGGGTDTQYFGPGTRLTVL.

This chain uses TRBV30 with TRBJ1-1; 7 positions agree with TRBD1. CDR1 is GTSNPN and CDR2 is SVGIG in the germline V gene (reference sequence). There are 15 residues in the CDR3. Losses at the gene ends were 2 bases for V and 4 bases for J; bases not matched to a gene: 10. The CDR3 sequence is CAWSTGASVITEAFF. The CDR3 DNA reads TGTGCCTGGAGTACAGGGGCGTCGGTGATCACTGAAGCTTTCTTT.

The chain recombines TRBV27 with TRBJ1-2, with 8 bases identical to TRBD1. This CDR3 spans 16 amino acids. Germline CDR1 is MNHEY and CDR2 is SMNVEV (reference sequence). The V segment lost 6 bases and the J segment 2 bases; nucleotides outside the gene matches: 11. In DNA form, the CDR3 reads TGTGCCAGCAGCCTTAAGCCAGGGGGCAAAAACTATGGCTACACCTTC. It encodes CASSLKPGGKNYGYTF.

This chain's CDR3 is CASSPGDFIPYEQYF. The CDR3 region has the DNA TGTGCCAGCAGCCCCGGGGACTTCATCCCGTACGAGCAGTACTTC. V gene TRBV7-8 combines with J gene TRBJ2-7; a possible D gene is TRBD2 (6 bases). Trimming stripped 5 bases from V and 4 bases from J, with 18 bases between. The CDR3 extends over 15 amino acids. CDR1 and CDR2 (germline): SGHVS, FQNEAQ.

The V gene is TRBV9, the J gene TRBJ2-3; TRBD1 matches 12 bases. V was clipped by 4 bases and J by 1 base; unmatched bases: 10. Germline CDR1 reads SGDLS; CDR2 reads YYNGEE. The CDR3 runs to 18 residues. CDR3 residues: CASSPLSGTGGRTDTQYF. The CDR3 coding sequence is TGTGCCAGCAGCCCCCTCTCCGGGACAGGGGGCCGCACAGATACGCAGTATTTT.

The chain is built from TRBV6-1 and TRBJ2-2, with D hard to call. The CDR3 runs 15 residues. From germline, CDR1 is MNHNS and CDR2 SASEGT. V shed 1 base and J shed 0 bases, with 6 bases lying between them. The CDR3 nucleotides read TGTGCCAGCAGTGAAGGGTGGACGAACACCGGGGAGCTGTTTTTT. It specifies CASSEGWTNTGELFF.

Here the CDR3 DNA reads TGTGCCAGCAGCTTGGGACTAGCGGGAGCGATAGATACGCAGTATTTT. This gives the protein CASSLGLAGAIDTQYF. The rearrangement links TRBV5-5 to TRBJ2-3, with 12 bases identical to TRBD2. Germline V gene lookup returns CDR1 SGHKS and CDR2 YYEKEE (reference sequence). CDR3 length: 16 amino acids. J gave up 5 bases and V 0 bases, and 4 bases lay outside the gene matches.

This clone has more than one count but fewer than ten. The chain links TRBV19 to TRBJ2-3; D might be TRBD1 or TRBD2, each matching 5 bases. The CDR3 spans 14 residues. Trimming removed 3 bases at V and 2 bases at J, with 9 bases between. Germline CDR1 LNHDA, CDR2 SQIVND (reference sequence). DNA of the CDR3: TGTGCCAGTAGTATTCCCGGGGCCACAGATACGCAGTATTTT. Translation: CASSIPGATDTQYF.

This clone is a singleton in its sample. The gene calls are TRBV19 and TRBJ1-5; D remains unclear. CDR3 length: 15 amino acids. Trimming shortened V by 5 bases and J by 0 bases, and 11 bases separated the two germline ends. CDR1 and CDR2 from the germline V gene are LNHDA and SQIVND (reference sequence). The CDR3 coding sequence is TGTGCCAGTAGTTCCGACGATTATAGCAATCAGCCCCAGCATTTT. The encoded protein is CASSSDDYSNQPQHF.

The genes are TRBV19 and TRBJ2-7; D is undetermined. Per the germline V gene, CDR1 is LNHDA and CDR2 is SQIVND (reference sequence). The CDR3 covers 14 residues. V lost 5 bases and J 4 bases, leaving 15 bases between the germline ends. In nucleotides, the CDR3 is TGTGCCAGTAGTTGGACGGATCGCTGGTACGAGCAGTACTTC. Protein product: CASSWTDRWYEQYF.